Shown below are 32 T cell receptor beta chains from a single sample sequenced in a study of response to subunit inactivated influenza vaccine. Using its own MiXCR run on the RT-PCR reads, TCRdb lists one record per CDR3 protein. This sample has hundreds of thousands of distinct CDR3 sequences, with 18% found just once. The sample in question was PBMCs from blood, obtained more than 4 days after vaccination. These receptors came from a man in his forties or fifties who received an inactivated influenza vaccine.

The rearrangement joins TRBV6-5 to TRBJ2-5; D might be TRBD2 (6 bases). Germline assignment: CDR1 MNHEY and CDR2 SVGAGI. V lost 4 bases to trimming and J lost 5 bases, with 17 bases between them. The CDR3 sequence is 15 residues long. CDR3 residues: CASSSTPSGSETQYF. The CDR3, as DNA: TGTGCCAGCAGTTCCACTCCCAGCGGGTCGGAGACCCAGTACTTC.

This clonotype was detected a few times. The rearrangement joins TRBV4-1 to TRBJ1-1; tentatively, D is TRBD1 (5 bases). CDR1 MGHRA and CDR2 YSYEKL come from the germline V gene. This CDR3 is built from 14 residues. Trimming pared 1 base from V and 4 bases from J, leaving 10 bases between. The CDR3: CASSQVSGGTEAFF. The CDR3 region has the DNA TGCGCCAGCAGCCAAGTAAGTGGGGGCACTGAAGCTTTCTTT.

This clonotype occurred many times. CDR3 in amino acids: CASSLAAGEQFF. Written as DNA, the CDR3 is TGTGCCAGCAGCTTAGCAGCGGGCGAGCAGTTCTTC. The V call is TRBV7-2, the J call TRBJ2-1, with D perhaps matching TRBD2 (6 bases). V was cut by 0 bases and J by 10 bases, with 7 bases left in between. Germline V gene data show CDR1 as SGHTA and CDR2 as FQGNSA. The CDR3 has 12 residues.

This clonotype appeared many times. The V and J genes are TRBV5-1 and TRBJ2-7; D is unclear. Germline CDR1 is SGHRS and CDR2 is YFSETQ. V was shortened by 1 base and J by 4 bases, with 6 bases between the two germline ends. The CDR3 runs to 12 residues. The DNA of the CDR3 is TGCGCCAGCAGCTTGAATGGGTACGAGCAGTACTTC. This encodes CASSLNGYEQYF.

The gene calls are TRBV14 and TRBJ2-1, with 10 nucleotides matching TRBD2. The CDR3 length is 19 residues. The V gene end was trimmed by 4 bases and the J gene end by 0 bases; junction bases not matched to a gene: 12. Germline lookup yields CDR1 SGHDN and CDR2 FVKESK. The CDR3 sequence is CASSPGVAGGTSSYNEQFF. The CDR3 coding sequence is TGTGCCAGCAGCCCCGGGGTAGCGGGAGGCACAAGCTCCTACAATGAGCAGTTCTTC.

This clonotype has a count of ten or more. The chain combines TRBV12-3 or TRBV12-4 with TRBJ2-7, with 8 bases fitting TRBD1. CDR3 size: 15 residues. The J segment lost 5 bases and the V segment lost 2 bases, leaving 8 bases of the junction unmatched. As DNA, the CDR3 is TGTGCCAGCAGTTTATTGGCAGGGGGCTTCCACGAGCAGTACTTC. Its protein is CASSLLAGGFHEQYF.

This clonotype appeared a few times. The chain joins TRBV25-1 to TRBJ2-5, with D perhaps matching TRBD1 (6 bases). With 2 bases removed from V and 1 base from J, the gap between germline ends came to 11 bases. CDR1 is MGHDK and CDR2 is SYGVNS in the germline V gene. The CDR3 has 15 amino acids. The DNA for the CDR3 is TGTGCCAGCAGTGAACCCCTCAGGGGCCAAGAGACCCAGTACTTC. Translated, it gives CASSEPLRGQETQYF.

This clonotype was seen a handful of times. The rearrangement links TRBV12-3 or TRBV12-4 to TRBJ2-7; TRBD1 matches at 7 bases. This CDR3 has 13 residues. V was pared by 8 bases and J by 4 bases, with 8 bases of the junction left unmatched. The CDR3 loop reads CASGRDSNYEQYF. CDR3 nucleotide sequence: TGTGCCAGCGGCCGGGACAGTAATTACGAGCAGTACTTC.

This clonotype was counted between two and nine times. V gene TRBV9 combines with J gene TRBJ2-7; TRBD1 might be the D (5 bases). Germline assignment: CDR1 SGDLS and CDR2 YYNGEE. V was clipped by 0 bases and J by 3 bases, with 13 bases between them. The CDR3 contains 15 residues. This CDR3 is CASSVAPGRIYEQYF. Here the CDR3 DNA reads TGTGCCAGCAGCGTAGCGCCAGGGCGGATCTACGAGCAGTACTTC.

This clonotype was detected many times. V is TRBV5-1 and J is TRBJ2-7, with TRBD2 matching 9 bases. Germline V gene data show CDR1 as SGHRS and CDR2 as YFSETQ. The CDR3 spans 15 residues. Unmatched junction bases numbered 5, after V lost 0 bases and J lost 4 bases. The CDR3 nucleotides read TGCGCCAGCAGCTTGGGTTCAGCGGGAGGATACGAGCAGTACTTC. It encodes CASSLGSAGGYEQYF. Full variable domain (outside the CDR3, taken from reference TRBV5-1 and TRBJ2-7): KAGVTQTPRYLIKTRGQQVTLSCSPISGHRSVSWYQQTPGQGLQFLFEYFSETQRNKGNFPGRFSGRQFSNSRSEMNVSTLELGDSALYLCASSLGSAGGYEQYFGPGTRLTVT.

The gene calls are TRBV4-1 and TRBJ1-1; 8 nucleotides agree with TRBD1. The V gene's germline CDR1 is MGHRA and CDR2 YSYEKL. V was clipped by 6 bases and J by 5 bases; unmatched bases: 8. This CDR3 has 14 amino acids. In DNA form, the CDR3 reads TGCGCCAGCAGTCAGGACAGGGTTCGGACTGAAGCTTTCTTT. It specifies CASSQDRVRTEAFF.

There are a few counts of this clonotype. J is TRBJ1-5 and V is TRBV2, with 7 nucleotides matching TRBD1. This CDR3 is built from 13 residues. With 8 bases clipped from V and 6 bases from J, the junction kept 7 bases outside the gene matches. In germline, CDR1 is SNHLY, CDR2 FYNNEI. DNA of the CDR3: TGTGCCAGCCGGACAGGAGGGGTTCAGCCCCAGCATTTT. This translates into CASRTGGVQPQHF.

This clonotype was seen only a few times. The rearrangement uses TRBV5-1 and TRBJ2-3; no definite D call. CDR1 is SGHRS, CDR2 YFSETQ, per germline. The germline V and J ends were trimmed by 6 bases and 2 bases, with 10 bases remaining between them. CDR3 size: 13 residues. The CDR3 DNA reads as TGCGCCAGCAAACTGGCAGCCACAGATACGCAGTATTTT. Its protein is CASKLAATDTQYF.

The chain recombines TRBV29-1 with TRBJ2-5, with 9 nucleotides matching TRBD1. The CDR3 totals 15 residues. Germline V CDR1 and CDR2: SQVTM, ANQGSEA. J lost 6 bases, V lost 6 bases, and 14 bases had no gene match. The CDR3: CSVGQGRRAGQTQYF. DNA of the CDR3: TGCAGCGTGGGACAGGGTCGGAGGGCCGGACAGACCCAGTACTTC.

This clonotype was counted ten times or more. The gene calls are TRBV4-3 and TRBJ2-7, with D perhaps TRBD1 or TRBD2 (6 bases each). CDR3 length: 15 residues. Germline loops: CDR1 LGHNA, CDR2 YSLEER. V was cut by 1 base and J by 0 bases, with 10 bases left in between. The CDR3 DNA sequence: TGCGCCAGCAGCCAAGGCAGGGGAGGCTCCTACGAGCAGTACTTC. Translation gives CASSQGRGGSYEQYF.

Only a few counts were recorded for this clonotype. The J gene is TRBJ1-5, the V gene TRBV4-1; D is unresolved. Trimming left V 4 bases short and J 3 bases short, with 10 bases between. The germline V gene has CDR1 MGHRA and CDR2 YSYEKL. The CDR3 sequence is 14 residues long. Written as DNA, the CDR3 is TGCGCCAGCAGCCCCTCCCCGGACAATCAGCCCCAGCATTTT. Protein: CASSPSPDNQPQHF.

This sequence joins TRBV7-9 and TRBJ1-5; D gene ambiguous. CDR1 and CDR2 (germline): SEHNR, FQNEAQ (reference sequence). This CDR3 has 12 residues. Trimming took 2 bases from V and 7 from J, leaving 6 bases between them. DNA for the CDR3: TGTGCCAGCAGCTTACCGAGCCAGCCCCAGCATTTT. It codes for CASSLPSQPQHF.

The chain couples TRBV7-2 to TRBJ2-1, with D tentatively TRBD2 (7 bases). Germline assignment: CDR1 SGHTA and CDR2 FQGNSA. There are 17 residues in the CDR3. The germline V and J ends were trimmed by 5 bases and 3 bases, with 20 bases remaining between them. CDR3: CASSGTAGGGDYNEQFF. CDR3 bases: TGTGCCAGCAGCGGCACCGCGGGCGGGGGCGACTACAATGAGCAGTTCTTC. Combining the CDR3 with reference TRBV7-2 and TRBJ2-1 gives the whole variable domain GAGVSQSPSNKVTEKGKDVELRCDPISGHTALYWYRQSLGQGLEFLIYFQGNSAPDKSGLPSDRFSAERTGGSVSTLTIQRTQQEDSAVYLCASSGTAGGGDYNEQFFGPGTRLTVL.

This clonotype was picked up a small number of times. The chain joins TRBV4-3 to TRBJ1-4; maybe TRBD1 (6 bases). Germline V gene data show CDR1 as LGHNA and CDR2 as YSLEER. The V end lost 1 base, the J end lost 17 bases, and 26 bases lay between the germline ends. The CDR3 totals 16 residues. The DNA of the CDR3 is TGCGCCAGCAGCCAAGCCCTTGATAGGACAGCGGCCCCCCTTTTTTTT. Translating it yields CASSQALDRTAAPLFF.

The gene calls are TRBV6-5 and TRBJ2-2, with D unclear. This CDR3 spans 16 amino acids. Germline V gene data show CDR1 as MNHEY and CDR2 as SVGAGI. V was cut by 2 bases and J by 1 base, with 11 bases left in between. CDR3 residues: CASSYDVGQNTGELFF. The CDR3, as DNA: TGTGCCAGCAGTTACGATGTCGGCCAGAACACCGGGGAGCTGTTTTTT.

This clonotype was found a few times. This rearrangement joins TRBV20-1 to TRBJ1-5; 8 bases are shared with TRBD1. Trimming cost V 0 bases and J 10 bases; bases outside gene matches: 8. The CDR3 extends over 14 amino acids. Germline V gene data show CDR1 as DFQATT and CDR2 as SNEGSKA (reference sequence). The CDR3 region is CSAREGQGLGPQHF. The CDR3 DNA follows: TGCAGTGCTAGAGAAGGACAGGGCTTGGGCCCCCAGCATTTT.

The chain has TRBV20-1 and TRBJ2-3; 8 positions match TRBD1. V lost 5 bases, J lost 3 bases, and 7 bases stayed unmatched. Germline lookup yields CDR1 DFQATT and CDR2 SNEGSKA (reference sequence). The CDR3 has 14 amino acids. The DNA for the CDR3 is TGCAGTGCTTCAGACAGGGGATGGACAGATACGCAGTATTTT. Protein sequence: CSASDRGWTDTQYF.

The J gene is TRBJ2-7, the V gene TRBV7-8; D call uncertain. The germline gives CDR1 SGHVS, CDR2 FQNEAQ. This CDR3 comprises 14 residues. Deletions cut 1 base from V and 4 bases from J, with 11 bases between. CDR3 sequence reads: CASSLGPELYEQYF. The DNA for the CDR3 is TGTGCCAGCAGCTTAGGCCCAGAGTTATACGAGCAGTACTTC.

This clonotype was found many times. CDR3 bases: TGCGCCAGCAGCTCTCCGGACAGCACAGATACGCAGTATTTT. Translation gives CASSSPDSTDTQYF. The chain joins TRBV5-1 to TRBJ2-3; D not certain. The CDR3 spans 14 residues. Germline V gene sequence: CDR1 SGHRS, CDR2 YFSETQ. The V and J ends lost 3 bases and 0 bases respectively, with 8 bases between them.

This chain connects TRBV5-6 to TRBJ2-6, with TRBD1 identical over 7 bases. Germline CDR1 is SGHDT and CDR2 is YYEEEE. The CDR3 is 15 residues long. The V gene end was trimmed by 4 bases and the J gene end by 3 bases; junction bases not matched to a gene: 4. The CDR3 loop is CASSPTGFGANVLTF. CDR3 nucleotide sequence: TGTGCCAGCAGCCCGACAGGGTTTGGGGCCAACGTCCTGACTTTC.

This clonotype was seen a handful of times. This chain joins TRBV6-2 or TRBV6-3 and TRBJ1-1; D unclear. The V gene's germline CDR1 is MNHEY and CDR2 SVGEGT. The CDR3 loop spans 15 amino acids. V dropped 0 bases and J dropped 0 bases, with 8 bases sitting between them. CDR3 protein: CASSYSWVMNTEAFF. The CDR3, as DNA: TGTGCCAGCAGTTACTCTTGGGTCATGAACACTGAAGCTTTCTTT.

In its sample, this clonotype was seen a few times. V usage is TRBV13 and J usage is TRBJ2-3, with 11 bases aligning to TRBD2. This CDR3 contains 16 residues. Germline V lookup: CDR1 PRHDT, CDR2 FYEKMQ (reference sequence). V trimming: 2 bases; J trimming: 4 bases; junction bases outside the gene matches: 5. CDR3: CASSLLGLADSDTQYF. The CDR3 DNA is TGTGCCAGCAGCTTATTGGGACTAGCGGACTCAGATACGCAGTATTTT.

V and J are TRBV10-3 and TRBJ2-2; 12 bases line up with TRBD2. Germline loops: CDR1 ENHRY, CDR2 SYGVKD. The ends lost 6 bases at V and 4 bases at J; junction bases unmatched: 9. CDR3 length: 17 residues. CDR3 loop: CAIRRGWTSGTTGELFF. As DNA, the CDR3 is TGTGCCATCAGAAGAGGCTGGACTAGCGGGACCACCGGGGAGCTGTTTTTT.

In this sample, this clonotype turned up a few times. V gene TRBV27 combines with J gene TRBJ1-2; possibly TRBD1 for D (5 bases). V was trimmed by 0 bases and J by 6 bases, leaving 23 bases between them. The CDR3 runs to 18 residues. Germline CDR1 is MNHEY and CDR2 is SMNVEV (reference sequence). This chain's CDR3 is CASSLSRPQQLRGHGYTF. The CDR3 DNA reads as TGTGCCAGCAGTTTATCCCGACCGCAGCAACTAAGGGGTCATGGCTACACCTTC.

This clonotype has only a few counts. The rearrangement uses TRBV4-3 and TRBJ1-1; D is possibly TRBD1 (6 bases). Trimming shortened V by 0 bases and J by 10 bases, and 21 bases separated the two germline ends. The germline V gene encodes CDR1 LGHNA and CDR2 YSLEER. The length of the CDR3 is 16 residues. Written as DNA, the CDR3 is TGCGCCAGCAGCCAAGATCCTTACGGGGGCGGTCTGGCAGCTTTCTTT. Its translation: CASSQDPYGGGLAAFF.

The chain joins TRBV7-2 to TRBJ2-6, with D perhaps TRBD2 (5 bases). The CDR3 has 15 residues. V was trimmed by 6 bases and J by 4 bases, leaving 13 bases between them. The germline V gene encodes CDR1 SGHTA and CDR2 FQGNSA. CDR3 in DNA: TGTGCCAGCAGTCTGGCCGGGAAAGGGGCCAACGTCCTGACTTTC. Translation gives CASSLAGKGANVLTF.

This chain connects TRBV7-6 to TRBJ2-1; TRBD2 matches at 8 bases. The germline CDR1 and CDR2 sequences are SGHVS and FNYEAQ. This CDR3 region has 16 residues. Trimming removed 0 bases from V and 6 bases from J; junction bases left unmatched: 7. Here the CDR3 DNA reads TGTGCCAGCAGCTTAGCGACCAGCGGGAGCCGCAATGAGCAGTTCTTC. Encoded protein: CASSLATSGSRNEQFF.